This TCR beta chain was captured in a study of blood T cells in healthy people across ages. This clonotype was seen only once. CDR3 length: 17 residues. CDR1 LGHDT and CDR2 YNNKEL come from the germline V gene (reference sequence). A sample-barcoded 5' primer and a J-beta primer mix were used in a second PCR of roughly 7 to 11 cycles. TCRdb reprocessed the 5' RACE reads with MiXCR, giving one entry per CDR3 protein. The sample has a few hundred thousand distinct CDR3 sequences; over 45% are singletons. This TCR derives from a man between 60 and 70 years old in good health. The specimen sequenced was blood. The chain carries TRBV3-1 and TRBJ2-7; D is ambiguous. The DNA end is a closer match to TRBJ2-5, so the J assignment may be wrong. The CDR3 DNA follows: TGTGCCAGCAGCCCCCTCCGTTTTCTGGGTAGCCGGGAGACCCAGTACTTC. Translating it yields CASSPLRFLGSRETQYF.